These 2 T cell receptor beta chains were sequenced from one sample in a study of glioma-infiltrating T cells. Amplification of TCR alpha and beta CDR3 regions from RNA used iRepertoire nested multiplex PCR. TCRdb ran MiXCR on the multiplex PCR reads and lists one entry per CDR3 protein. The repertoire holds 90,000 or so distinct CDR3 sequences, with approximately 42% as singletons. The sequencing input was glioma tissue, nonneoplastic brain tissue, or PBMCs (not recorded which). These receptors all come from a human donor with low-grade glioma or glioblastoma, undergoing nonglioma brain surgery, or in good health (not recorded which).

This clonotype was observed many times. This CDR3 reads CSASVQGAMAFF. The CDR3 DNA reads as TGCAGTGCTAGTGTGCAGGGGGCGATGGCTTTCTTT. The V call is TRBV20-1, the J call TRBJ1-1, with 8 bases fitting TRBD1. J was trimmed by 11 bases and V by 3 bases; bases with no gene match: 8. Germline-derived CDR1 and CDR2 are DFQATT and SNEGSKA (reference sequence). This CDR3 spans 12 amino acids.

A word on this clonotype: A much larger clone lies a single base off, so this may be a read error. This likely comes from a read error, as the CDR3 has no conserved phenylalanine or tryptophan at its end. The chain uses TRBV6-6 and TRBJ2-7; 10 nucleotides match TRBD1. This CDR3 comprises 16 residues. V dropped 2 bases and J dropped 6; count of bases not matched to a gene: 10. The germline V gene encodes CDR1 MNHNY and CDR2 SVGAGI (reference sequence). The CDR3 loop is CASSYGDRGRVSEQYL. CDR3 bases: TGTGCCAGCAGTTACGGTGACAGGGGGCGGGTAAGCGAGCAGTACCTC.